The rows below give T cell receptor beta chains drawn from one sample of a study of blood T cell repertoires in COVID-19. The assay was immunoSEQ multiplex PCR, and TCRdb's table has in-frame clones only and misses some. The sample includes about 58,000 clones, 70% to 90% of them seen just once. What was sequenced was peripheral blood. Receptor source: a man in his forties with active COVID-19. Both conserved end residues are trimmed from each CDR3. Each record gives: J gene, V gene, CDR3 protein.

j_gene: TRBJ2-7
v_gene: TRBV27
CDR3aa: ASSLRGKGYEQY

j_gene: TRBJ2-3
v_gene: TRBV24-1
CDR3aa: ATSVREFGTDTQY

j_gene: TRBJ2-3
v_gene: TRBV27
CDR3aa: ASGGLAGGVDTQY

j_gene: TRBJ2-1
v_gene: TRBV18
CDR3aa: ASSPGRVGNEQF

j_gene: TRBJ2-2
v_gene: TRBV27
CDR3aa: ASSPEGRAGELF

j_gene: TRBJ2-1
v_gene: TRBV28
CDR3aa: ASSDRASYNEQF

j_gene: TRBJ2-3
v_gene: TRBV28
CDR3aa: ASRGAGFSTDTQY

j_gene: TRBJ2-5
v_gene: TRBV6-5
CDR3aa: ASSPRTVLQETQY

j_gene: TRBJ2-4
v_gene: TRBV27
CDR3aa: ASSLRSGGGTKNIQY

j_gene: TRBJ2-7
v_gene: TRBV5-1
CDR3aa: ASSSYSGGSYEQY

j_gene: TRBJ1-1
v_gene: TRBV30
CDR3aa: AWSTGVGTEAF

j_gene: TRBJ2-5
v_gene: TRBV9
CDR3aa: ASSVGSHQETQY

j_gene: TRBJ2-1
v_gene: TRBV9
CDR3aa: ASSVFSGRANVDEQF

j_gene: TRBJ1-6
v_gene: TRBV29-1
CDR3aa: SVRQGAGGNSPLH

j_gene: TRBJ2-3
v_gene: TRBV28
CDR3aa: ASSVTGLAGVSDTQY

j_gene: TRBJ2-7
v_gene: TRBV5-5
CDR3aa: ASSLDGTNTAYEQY

j_gene: TRBJ2-7
v_gene: TRBV18
CDR3aa: ASSPPGTGVLYEQY

j_gene: TRBJ2-1
v_gene: TRBV28
CDR3aa: ASSFDSYNEQF